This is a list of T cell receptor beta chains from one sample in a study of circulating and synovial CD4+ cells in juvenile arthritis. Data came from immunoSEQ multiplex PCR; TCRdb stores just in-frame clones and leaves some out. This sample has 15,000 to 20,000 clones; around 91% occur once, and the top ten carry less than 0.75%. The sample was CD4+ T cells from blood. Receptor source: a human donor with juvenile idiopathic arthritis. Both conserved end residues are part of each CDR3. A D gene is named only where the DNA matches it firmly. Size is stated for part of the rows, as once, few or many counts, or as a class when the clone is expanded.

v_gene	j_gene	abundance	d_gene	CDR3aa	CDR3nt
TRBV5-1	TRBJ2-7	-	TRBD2	CASSDGRTSGGEQYF	TGCGCCAGCAGCGATGGCCGGACTAGCGGCGGGGAGCAGTACTTC
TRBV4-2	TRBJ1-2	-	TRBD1	CASSMGQGAHGYTF	TGTGCCAGCAGTATGGGACAGGGGGCGCATGGCTACACCTTC
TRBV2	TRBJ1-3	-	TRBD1	CASSEDRVNTIYF	TGTGCCAGCAGTGAGGACAGGGTTAACACCATATATTTT
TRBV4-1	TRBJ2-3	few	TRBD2	CASSQVDSGLFADTQYF	TGCGCCAGCAGCCAAGTTGATAGCGGGCTGTTTGCAGATACGCAGTATTTT
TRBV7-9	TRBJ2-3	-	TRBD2	CASSRTSGGQSRSTDTQYF	TGTGCCAGCAGCCGCACTAGCGGGGGGCAATCCCGTAGCACAGATACGCAGTATTTT
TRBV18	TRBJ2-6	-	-	CASSLYSGANVLTF	TGTGCCAGCTCACTTTACTCTGGGGCCAACGTCCTGACTTTC
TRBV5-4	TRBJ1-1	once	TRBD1	CASSPGQANTEAFF	TGTGCCAGCAGCCCGGGACAGGCCAACACTGAAGCTTTCTTT
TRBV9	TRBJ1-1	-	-	CASSVGDRPSEAFF	TGTGCCAGCAGCGTAGGAGACAGGCCTTCTGAAGCTTTCTTT
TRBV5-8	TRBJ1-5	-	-	CASSLFSSGRPQPQHF	TGTGCCAGCAGCTTGTTTTCGTCGGGTCGGCCTCAGCCCCAGCATTTT
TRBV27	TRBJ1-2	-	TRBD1	CASSLDQGAQHF	TGTGCCAGTAGTTTAGACCAGGGGGCTCAGCACTTC
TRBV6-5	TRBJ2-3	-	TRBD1	CASRPGQITDTQYF	TGTGCCAGTCGACCGGGACAGATCACAGATACGCAGTATTTT
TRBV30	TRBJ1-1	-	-	CAWFFRGWKTEAFF	TGTGCCTGGTTCTTTAGGGGTTGGAAGACTGAAGCTTTCTTT
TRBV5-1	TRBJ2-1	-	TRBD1	CASSFSGTGYDEQFF	TGCGCCAGCAGCTTTTCCGGGACAGGGTACGATGAGCAGTTCTTC
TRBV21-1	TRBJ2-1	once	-	CASSKGGGAHGYNEQFF	TGTGCCAGCAGCAAAGGAGGTGGGGCACACGGGTACAATGAGCAGTTCTTC
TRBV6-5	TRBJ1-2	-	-	CASSYSGGRGYTF	TGTGCCAGCAGTTACTCGGGGGGGCGAGGCTACACCTTC
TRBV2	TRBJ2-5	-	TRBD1	CASSEQGVMETQYF	TGTGCCAGCAGTGAACAGGGGGTCATGGAGACCCAGTACTTC
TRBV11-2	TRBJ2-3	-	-	CASSLERGRYTQYF	TGTGCCAGCAGCTTAGAGAGAGGGCGGTATACGCAGTATTTT
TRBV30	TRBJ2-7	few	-	CAWSFDSSYEQYF	TGTGCCTGGAGTTTTGACAGTTCCTACGAGCAGTACTTC
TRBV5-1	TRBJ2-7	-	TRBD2	CASSLSALAGENEQYF	TGCGCCAGCAGCTTGTCGGCCCTAGCGGGAGAGAACGAGCAGTACTTC
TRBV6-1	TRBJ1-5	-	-	CASSEGGGQPQHF	TGTGCCAGCAGTGAAGGGGGGGGTCAGCCCCAGCATTTT
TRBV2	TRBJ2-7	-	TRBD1	CASSEPGQGTYEQYF	TGTGCCAGCAGTGAACCGGGACAGGGAACCTACGAGCAGTACTTC
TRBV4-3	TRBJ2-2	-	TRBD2	CASSHLKAGPHDGELFF	TGCGCCAGCAGCCATCTCAAAGCGGGACCCCATGACGGGGAGCTGTTTTTT
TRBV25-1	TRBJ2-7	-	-	CASSGGRMPYEQYF	TGTGCCAGCAGTGGGGGCAGGATGCCCTACGAGCAGTACTTC
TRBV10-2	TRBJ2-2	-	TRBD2	CASSEGRGGYTGELFF	TGCGCCAGCAGTGAAGGACGGGGGGGGTATACCGGGGAGCTGTTTTTT
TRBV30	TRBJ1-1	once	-	CAWAEETEAFF	TGTGCCTGGGCGGAGGAGACTGAAGCTTTCTTT
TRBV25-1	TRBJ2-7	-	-	CASDNGASYEQYF	TGTGCCAGCGATAACGGAGCATCCTACGAGCAGTACTTC
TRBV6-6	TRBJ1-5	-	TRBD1	CASSYLGQSNQPQHF	TGTGCCAGCAGTTACTTGGGACAGAGTAATCAGCCCCAGCATTTT
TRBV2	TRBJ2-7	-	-	CASRLLVTAYEQYF	TGTGCCAGCAGACTTCTTGTGACAGCGTACGAGCAGTACTTC
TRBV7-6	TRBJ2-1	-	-	CASSTAQAGSQFF	TGTGCCAGCAGCACAGCCCAGGCGGGCTCGCAGTTCTTC
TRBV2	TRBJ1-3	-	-	CASSGDSFSIYF	TGTGCCAGCAGTGGAGACAGCTTTTCCATATATTTT
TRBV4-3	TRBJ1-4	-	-	CASSHDRIEKLFF	TGCGCCAGCAGCCACGACAGGATCGAAAAACTGTTTTTT
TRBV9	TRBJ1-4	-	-	CASGRAGEKLFF	TGTGCCAGCGGCAGGGCCGGGGAAAAACTGTTTTTT
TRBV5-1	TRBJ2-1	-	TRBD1	CASSATGETYNEQFF	TGCGCCAGCAGCGCTACAGGGGAAACCTACAATGAGCAGTTCTTC
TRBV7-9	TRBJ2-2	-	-	CASLRWEEGTGELFF	TGTGCCAGCCTAAGATGGGAGGAAGGGACCGGGGAGCTGTTTTTT
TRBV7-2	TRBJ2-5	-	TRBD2	CASSLNFPSGGQETQYF	TGTGCCAGCAGCTTAAATTTTCCTAGCGGGGGGCAAGAGACCCAGTACTTC
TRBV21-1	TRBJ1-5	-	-	CASSTWTGRDQPQHF	TGTGCCAGCAGCACCTGGACAGGGAGGGATCAGCCCCAGCATTTT
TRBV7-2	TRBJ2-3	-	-	CASSFGATDTQYF	TGTGCCAGCAGCTTTGGGGCTACAGATACGCAGTATTTT
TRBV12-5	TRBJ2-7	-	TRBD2	CASGLGSGTSGGVSYEQYF	TGTGCTAGTGGTTTGGGATCCGGGACTAGCGGGGGAGTGTCCTACGAGCAGTACTTC
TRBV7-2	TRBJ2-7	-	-	CASSLAGREQYF	TGTGCCAGCAGCTTAGCGGGGAGGGAGCAGTACTTC
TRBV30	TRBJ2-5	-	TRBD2	CAWSVTSRQTQYF	TGTGCCTGGAGTGTGACTAGCCGCCAGACCCAGTACTTC
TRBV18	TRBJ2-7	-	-	CASSPMDRDEQYF	TGTGCCAGCTCCCCCATGGACAGAGACGAGCAGTACTTC
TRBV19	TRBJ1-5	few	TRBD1	CASSRPGQGRGEQPQHF	TGTGCCAGTAGTCGTCCGGGACAGGGAAGGGGAGAACAGCCCCAGCATTTT
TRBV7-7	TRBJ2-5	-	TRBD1	CASSGGTGGETQYF	TGTGCTAGCAGCGGAGGGACAGGCGGGGAGACCCAGTACTTC
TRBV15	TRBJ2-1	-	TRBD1	CATSRGDRGTNEQFF	TGTGCCACCAGCAGAGGGGACAGGGGTACGAATGAGCAGTTCTTC
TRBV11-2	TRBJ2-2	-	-	CASSSRTPLTGELFF	TGTGCCAGCAGCTCCCGGACACCACTAACCGGGGAGCTGTTTTTT
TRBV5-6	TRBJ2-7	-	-	CASSWGAVSYEQYF	TGTGCCAGCAGCTGGGGAGCAGTCTCCTACGAGCAGTACTTC
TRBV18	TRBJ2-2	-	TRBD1	CASSRDREHTGELFF	TGTGCCAGCTCCCGGGACAGGGAACACACCGGGGAGCTGTTTTTT
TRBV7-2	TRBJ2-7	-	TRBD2	CASSPGLAGYEQYF	TGTGCCAGCAGCCCGGGACTAGCGGGGTACGAGCAGTACTTC
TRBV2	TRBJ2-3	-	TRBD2	CASTRTSGHLAADTQYF	TGTGCCAGCACCCGGACTAGCGGACACTTGGCGGCAGATACGCAGTATTTT
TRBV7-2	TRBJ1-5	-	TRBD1	CASSPGGWSNQPQHF	TGTGCCAGCAGCCCAGGGGGATGGAGCAATCAGCCCCAGCATTTT
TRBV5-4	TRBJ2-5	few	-	CASSRLGGETQYF	TGTGCCAGCAGCCGGCTCGGGGGAGAGACCCAGTACTTC